This T cell receptor beta chain was identified in a study of identical twins. Study outcomes and limitations: Where beta out-of-frame sequences were concerned, excess twin sharing was weaker.

Using its own MiXCR run on the 5' RACE reads, TCRdb lists one record per CDR3 protein. Among fewer than 250,000 distinct CDR3 sequences listed, approximately 7.9% were seen once. In this sample, this clonotype turned up many times. Its antigen is unidentified. Separately, the same data were catalogued under a study of yellow fever vaccine responses in identical twins.

The sample was CD8+ T cells sorted from blood. This clonotype was sampled from a woman aged 18-30 years in good health.

CDR3 sequence: CASSLRRENRDEQFF. The CDR3, as DNA: TGTGCCAGCAGCTTAAGGCGGGAGAATCGGGATGAGCAGTTCTTC. This chain connects TRBV7-9 to TRBJ2-1, with TRBD2 identical over 7 bases. CDR3 size: 15 residues. The J segment lost 8 bases and the V segment lost 2 bases, leaving 9 bases of the junction unmatched. CDR1 is SEHNR and CDR2 is FQNEAQ in the germline V gene (reference sequence).